This is a list of T cell receptor beta chains from one sample in a study of shared clonotypes between healthy human individuals. Sequenced by immunoSEQ multiplex PCR; TCRdb stores in-frame clones only, minus some. The sample yields about 2.2 million clones, 90% to 95% seen once. Sequencing was carried out using naive CD8+ T cells from PBMCs. All receptors come from a man between 18 and 35 years old in good health. Some clones in this sample may be carry-over from other donors' samples. Both conserved end residues are part of each CDR3. Fields, in order: J gene, V gene, CDR3 protein.

j_gene: TRBJ2-2
v_gene: TRBV7-6
CDR3aa: CASSSFAAGELFF

j_gene: TRBJ2-1
v_gene: TRBV5-1
CDR3aa: CASSSDQDAPRAGYNEQFF

j_gene: TRBJ2-4
v_gene: TRBV7-9
CDR3aa: CASSLADGGAKNIQYF

j_gene: TRBJ2-5
v_gene: TRBV2
CDR3aa: CATSGPEETQYF

j_gene: TRBJ2-7
v_gene: TRBV9
CDR3aa: CASSPTDGKDEQYF

j_gene: TRBJ2-1
v_gene: TRBV11-3
CDR3aa: CASSSEGRNEQFF

j_gene: TRBJ2-7
v_gene: TRBV7-9
CDR3aa: CASSPRSGSLYEQYF

j_gene: TRBJ2-3
v_gene: TRBV27
CDR3aa: CASSLQGHTDTQYF

j_gene: TRBJ2-1
v_gene: TRBV25-1
CDR3aa: CASSDAGTSHGEQFF

j_gene: TRBJ2-3
v_gene: TRBV6-5
CDR3aa: CASSYQKRYTQYF

j_gene: TRBJ1-3
v_gene: TRBV11-2
CDR3aa: CASSLGPGQEENTIYF

j_gene: TRBJ2-2
v_gene: TRBV28
CDR3aa: CASRKGWELFF

j_gene: TRBJ1-5
v_gene: TRBV19
CDR3aa: CASTAWQGDNQPQHF

j_gene: TRBJ2-7
v_gene: TRBV9
CDR3aa: CASLRLPRGRNYEQYF

j_gene: TRBJ2-2
v_gene: TRBV28
CDR3aa: CASSWMGGNTGELFF

j_gene: TRBJ2-2
v_gene: TRBV4-1
CDR3aa: CASSLRDTANTGELFF

j_gene: -
v_gene: TRBV5-4
CDR3aa: CASSFSENYEQYF